The 9 T cell receptor beta chains below all came from one sample that was sequenced in a study of blood T cell repertoires in COVID-19. Profiled with immunoSEQ multiplex PCR; TCRdb holds only in-frame clones, not every one. This sample yields about 130,000 clones, of which about 77% are seen a single time; around 20% belongs to the top ten. Sample: peripheral blood. The receptors originated from a man older than 75 with acute or convalescent COVID-19.

The V and J genes are TRBV20-1 and TRBJ2-7; perhaps TRBD2 as D (6 bases). V shed 3 bases and J shed 4 bases, with 16 bases lying between them. Per germline, CDR1 DFQATT and CDR2 SNEGSKA (reference sequence). The CDR3 is 14 amino acids. CDR3 sequence reads: CSASLGTAGYEQYF. In DNA, the CDR3 is TGCAGTGCTAGTTTGGGGACCGCGGGGTACGAGCAGTACTTC.

The chain joins TRBV2 to TRBJ2-2, with 8 bases that match TRBD1. This CDR3 spans 16 amino acids. V lost 4 bases, J lost 6 bases, and 10 bases stayed unmatched. Germline V gene lookup returns CDR1 SNHLY and CDR2 FYNNEI. DNA for the CDR3: TGTGCCAGCAGTGCGACAGGGGTGGGGGGAGCCGGGGAGCTGTTTTTT. Its translation is CASSATGVGGAGELFF. The entire variable domain, with the rest obtained from reference TRBV2 and TRBJ2-2, is as follows: EPEVTQTPSHQVTQMGQEVILRCVPISNHLYFYWYRQILGQKVEFLVSFYNNEISEKSEIFDDQFSVERPDGSNFTLKIRSTKLEDSAMYFCASSATGVGGAGELFFGEGSRLTVL.

The sample holds many counts of this clone. The chain is built from TRBV2 and TRBJ2-4; 9 bases map to TRBD1. This CDR3 has 16 amino acids. The trim removed 2 bases at V and 4 bases at J, leaving 6 bases unmatched. The germline gives CDR1 SNHLY, CDR2 FYNNEI. The CDR3 sequence: CASSERGQGPKNIQYF. CDR3 bases: TGTGCCAGCAGTGAAAGGGGACAGGGACCGAAAAACATTCAGTACTTC.

The chain couples TRBV2 to TRBJ2-4, with D possibly TRBD1 on 6 matching bases. The V and J ends lost 5 bases and 5 bases respectively, with 7 bases between them. Germline V gives CDR1 SNHLY, CDR2 FYNNEI. This CDR3 has 12 amino acids. This CDR3 is CASSRQENIQYF. The CDR3 nucleotides read TGTGCCAGCAGTAGACAGGAAAACATTCAGTACTTC.

The V and J genes are TRBV10-3 and TRBJ2-5, with a tentative D call TRBD2 (7 bases). Germline V CDR1 and CDR2: ENHRY, SYGVKD. The CDR3 is made up of 14 amino acids. Trimming left V 8 bases short and J 5 bases short, with 18 bases between. The CDR3 protein is CAIRPDGGRETQYF. The CDR3 coding sequence is TGTGCCATCCGCCCCGACGGGGGGCGGGAGACCCAGTACTTC.

The CDR3 DNA follows: TGTGCCAGCACCCTCACCGGGGAGCTGTTTTTT. Its translation is CASTLTGELFF. This chain links TRBV6-5 with TRBJ2-2; D call uncertain. CDR1 is MNHEY and CDR2 is SVGAGI in the germline V gene. V was shortened by 7 bases and J by 4 bases, with 4 bases between the two germline ends. CDR3 size: 11 residues.

The genes are TRBV4-1 and TRBJ2-1; D might be TRBD1 (6 bases). V lost 0 bases, J lost 9 bases, and 15 bases lay in between. Germline V gene sequence: CDR1 MGHRA, CDR2 YSYEKL. CDR3 length equals 15 residues. In DNA form, the CDR3 reads TGCGCCAGCAGCCAAGAAGGGGGACCAAGTATTGAGCAGTTCTTC. This translates into CASSQEGGPSIEQFF.

The chain carries TRBV5-4 and TRBJ2-7; a possible D gene is TRBD2 (6 bases). V was clipped by 4 bases and J by 6 bases, with 11 bases between them. The CDR3 extends over 12 amino acids. CDR1 is SGHNT and CDR2 is YYREEE in the germline V gene (reference sequence). This CDR3 reads CASSASGVEQYF. In DNA, the CDR3 is TGTGCCAGCAGCGCTTCGGGGGTCGAGCAGTACTTC.

V gene TRBV11-2 combines with J gene TRBJ2-3; a weak D match, TRBD2 (7 bases). The V gene lost 4 bases and the J gene lost 6 bases, with 26 bases spanning the gap. This CDR3 contains 18 residues. Germline V lookup: CDR1 SGHAT, CDR2 FQNNGV. The DNA for the CDR3 is TGTGCCAGCAGCTCAAACCGGCGAGGGGGGGGGCACTCGGATACGCAGTATTTT. Translating it yields CASSSNRRGGGHSDTQYF.